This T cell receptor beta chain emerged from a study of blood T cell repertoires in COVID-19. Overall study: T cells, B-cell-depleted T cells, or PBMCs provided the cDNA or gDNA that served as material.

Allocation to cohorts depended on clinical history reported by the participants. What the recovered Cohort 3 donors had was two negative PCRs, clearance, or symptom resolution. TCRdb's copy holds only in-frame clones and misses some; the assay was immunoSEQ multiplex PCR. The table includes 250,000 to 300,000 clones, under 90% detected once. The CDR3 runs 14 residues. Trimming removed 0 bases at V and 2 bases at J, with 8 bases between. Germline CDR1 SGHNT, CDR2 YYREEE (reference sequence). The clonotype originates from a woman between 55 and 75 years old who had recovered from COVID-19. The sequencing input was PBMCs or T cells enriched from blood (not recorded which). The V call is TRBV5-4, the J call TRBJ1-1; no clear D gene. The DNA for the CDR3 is TGTGCCAGCAGCTTGGTTTCGAGCAACACTGAAGCTTTCTTT. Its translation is CASSLVSSNTEAFF.